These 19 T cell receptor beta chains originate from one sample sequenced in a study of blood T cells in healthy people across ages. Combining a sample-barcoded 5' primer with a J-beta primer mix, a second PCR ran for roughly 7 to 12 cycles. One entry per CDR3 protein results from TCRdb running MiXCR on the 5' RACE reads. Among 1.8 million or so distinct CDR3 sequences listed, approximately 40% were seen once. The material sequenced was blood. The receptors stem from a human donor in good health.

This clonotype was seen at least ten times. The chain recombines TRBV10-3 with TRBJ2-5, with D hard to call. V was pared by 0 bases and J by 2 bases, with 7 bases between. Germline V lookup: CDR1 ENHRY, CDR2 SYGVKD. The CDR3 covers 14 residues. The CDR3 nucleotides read TGTGCCATCAGTGAGTCCGTCAGACAAGAGACCCAGTACTTC. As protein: CAISESVRQETQYF.

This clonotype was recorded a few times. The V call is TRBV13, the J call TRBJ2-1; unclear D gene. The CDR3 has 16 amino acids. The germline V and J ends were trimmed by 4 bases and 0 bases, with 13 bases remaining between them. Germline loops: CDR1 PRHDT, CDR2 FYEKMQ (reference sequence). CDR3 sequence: CASSSLRTDSYNEQFF. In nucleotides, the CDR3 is TGTGCCAGCAGCTCCCTAAGGACGGACTCCTACAATGAGCAGTTCTTC.

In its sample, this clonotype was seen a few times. CDR3 region: CASSQPVWASEAFF. CDR3 nucleotides: TGTGCCAGCAGTCAGCCCGTATGGGCTTCTGAAGCTTTCTTT. This sequence joins TRBV28 and TRBJ1-1; D call uncertain. The CDR3 sequence is 14 residues long. Deletions cut 5 bases from V and 6 bases from J, with 16 bases between. From germline, CDR1 is MDHEN and CDR2 SYDVKM.

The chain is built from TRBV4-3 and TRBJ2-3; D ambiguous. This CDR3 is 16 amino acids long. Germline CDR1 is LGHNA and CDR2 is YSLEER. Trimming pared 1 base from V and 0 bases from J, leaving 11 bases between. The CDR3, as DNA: TGCGCCAGCAGCCAAGGATACCAAACTAGCACAGATACGCAGTATTTT. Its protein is CASSQGYQTSTDTQYF.

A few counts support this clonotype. The CDR3 region has the DNA TGTGCCAGCGGGGCTATGACAGATACGCAGTATTTT. Protein: CASGAMTDTQYF. This rearrangement joins TRBV12-3 or TRBV12-4 to TRBJ2-3; tentatively, D is TRBD1 (5 bases). The V end was cut by 8 bases, the J end by 3 bases, with 9 bases between. This CDR3 comprises 12 residues.

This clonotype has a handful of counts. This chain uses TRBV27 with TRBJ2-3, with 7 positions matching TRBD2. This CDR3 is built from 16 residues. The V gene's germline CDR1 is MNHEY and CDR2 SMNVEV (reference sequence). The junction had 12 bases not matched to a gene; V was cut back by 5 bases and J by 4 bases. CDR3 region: CASSPSSGERADTQYF. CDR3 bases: TGTGCCAGCAGTCCTTCCAGCGGGGAAAGGGCAGATACGCAGTATTTT.

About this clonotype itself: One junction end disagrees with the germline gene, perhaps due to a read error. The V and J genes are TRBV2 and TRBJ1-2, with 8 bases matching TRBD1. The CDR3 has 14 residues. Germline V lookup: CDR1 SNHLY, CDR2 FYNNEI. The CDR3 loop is CAGSTGGRNYGYTF. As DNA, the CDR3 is TGTGCCGGCAGCACAGGGGGGAGAAACTATGGCTACACCTTC.

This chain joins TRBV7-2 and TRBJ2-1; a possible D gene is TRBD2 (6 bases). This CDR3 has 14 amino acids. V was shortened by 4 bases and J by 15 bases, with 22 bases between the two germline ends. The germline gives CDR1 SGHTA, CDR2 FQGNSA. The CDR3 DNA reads TGTGCCAGCAGCTCATACACCGGGAGACAAAGTTCGTTCTTC. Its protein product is CASSSYTGRQSSFF.

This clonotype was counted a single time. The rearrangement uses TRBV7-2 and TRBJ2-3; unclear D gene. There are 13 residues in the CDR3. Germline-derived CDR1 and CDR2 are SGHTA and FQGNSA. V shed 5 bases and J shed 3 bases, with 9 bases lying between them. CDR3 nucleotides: TGTGCCAGCAGCCCAAATCTTACAGATACGCAGTATTTT. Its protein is CASSPNLTDTQYF.

The CDR3: CASSLSRLAEEGYEQYF. The CDR3 region has the DNA TGTGCCAGCAGTTTATCTCGACTAGCGGAGGAAGGTTACGAGCAGTACTTC. The rearrangement joins TRBV28 to TRBJ2-7, with 9 bases that match TRBD2. V lost 1 base to trimming and J lost 4 bases; unmatched junction nucleotides: 11. This CDR3 spans 17 amino acids. Germline V gene sequence: CDR1 MDHEN, CDR2 SYDVKM.

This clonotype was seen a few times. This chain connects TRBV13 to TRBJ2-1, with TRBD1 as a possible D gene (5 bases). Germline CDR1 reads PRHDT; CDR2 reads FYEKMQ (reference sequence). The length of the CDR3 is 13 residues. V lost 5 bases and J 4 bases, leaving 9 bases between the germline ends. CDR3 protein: CASSMRQYNEQFF. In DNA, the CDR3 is TGTGCCAGCAGCATGCGACAGTACAATGAGCAGTTCTTC.

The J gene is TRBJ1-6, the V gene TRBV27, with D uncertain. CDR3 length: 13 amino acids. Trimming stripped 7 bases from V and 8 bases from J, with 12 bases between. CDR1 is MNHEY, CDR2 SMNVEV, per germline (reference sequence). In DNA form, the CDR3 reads TGTGCCAGCACGCGGGTTAGGGATTCACCCCTCCACTTT. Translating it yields CASTRVRDSPLHF.

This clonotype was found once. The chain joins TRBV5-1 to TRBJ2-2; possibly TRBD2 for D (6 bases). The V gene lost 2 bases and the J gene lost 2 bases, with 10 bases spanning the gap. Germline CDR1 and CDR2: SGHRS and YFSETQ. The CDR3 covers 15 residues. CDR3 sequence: CASSFTGDNTGELFF. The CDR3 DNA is TGCGCCAGCAGCTTCACGGGGGACAACACCGGGGAGCTGTTTTTT.

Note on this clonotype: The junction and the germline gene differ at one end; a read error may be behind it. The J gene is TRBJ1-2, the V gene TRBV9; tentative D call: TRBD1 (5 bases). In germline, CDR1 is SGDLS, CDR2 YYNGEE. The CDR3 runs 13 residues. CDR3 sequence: CASSQGRNYGCTF. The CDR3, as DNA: TGTGCCAGCAGTCAGGGTAGAAACTATGGCTGCACCTTC.

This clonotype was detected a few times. The CDR3 DNA reads as TGTGCCAGCAGCTTAGGGTTTCAGCCCCAGCATTTT. It codes for CASSLGFQPQHF. The chain recombines TRBV7-2 with TRBJ1-5; D gene ambiguous. V was clipped by 1 base and J by 6 bases, with 4 bases between them. The CDR3 is made up of 12 amino acids. Germline V gene lookup returns CDR1 SGHTA and CDR2 FQGNSA.

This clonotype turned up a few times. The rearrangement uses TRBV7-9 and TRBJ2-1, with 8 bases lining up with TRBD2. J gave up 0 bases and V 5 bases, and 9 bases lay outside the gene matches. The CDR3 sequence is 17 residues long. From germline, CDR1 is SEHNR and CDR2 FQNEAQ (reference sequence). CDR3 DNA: TGTGCCAGCAGCCCGACTGGCGGGGGGTTCTCCTACAATGAGCAGTTCTTC. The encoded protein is CASSPTGGGFSYNEQFF.

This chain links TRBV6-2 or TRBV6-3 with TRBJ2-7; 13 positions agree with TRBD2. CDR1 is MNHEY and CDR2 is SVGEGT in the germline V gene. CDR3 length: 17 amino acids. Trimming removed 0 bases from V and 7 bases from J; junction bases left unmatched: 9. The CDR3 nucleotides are TGTGCCAGCAGTTACTCTAGGGGACTAGCGGGGATCAATGAGCAGTACTTC. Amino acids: CASSYSRGLAGINEQYF.

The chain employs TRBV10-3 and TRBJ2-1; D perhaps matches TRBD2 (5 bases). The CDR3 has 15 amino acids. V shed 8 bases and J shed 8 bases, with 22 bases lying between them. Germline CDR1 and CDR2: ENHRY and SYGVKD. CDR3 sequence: CAIASRAGGNDEQFF. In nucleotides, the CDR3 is TGTGCCATCGCTAGTCGGGCCGGAGGTAACGATGAGCAGTTCTTC.

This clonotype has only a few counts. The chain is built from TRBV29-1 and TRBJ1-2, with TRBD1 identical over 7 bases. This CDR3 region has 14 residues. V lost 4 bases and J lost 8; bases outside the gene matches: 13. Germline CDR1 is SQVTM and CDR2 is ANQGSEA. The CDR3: CSVGNPGQAVGYTF. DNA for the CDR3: TGCAGCGTTGGAAACCCAGGACAGGCCGTAGGCTACACCTTC.